The subject of this entry is one T cell receptor beta chain. The target antigen is unknown. V was pared by 7 bases and J by 6 bases, with 7 bases of the junction left unmatched. Per germline, CDR1 GTSNPN and CDR2 SVGIG (reference sequence). The CDR3 length is 13 residues. The sample originates from a study of cytomegalovirus exposure and HLA in healthy donors. Whole-study results and caveats: Donors belonging to an Asian-associated ancestry cluster reportedly showed fewer N-insertions in productive TCRs than the roughly 670-donor mean, according to what a later analysis found. It emerged from a later analysis that several of the most significant clusters appeared to be linked to common viral pathogens.

Primers for the PCR totalled 60 Vbeta and 13 Jbeta. TCRdb's table, derived via immunoSEQ multiplex PCR, lists solely in-frame clones and lacks some. Of some 180,000 clones detected, about 80% appear once; the ten largest clones hold about 1.5%. The chain couples TRBV30 to TRBJ1-2, with TRBD1 matching 11 bases. The sample was PBMCs. This clonotype was obtained from a man aged 40-50 years in good health and CMV-seronegative. The CDR3: CAYRDRGLDGYTF. In DNA form, the CDR3 reads TGTGCCTACAGGGACAGGGGGTTGGATGGCTACACCTTC.